This TCR beta chain is drawn from a study of T cell responses to AZD1222 COVID-19 vaccine. The protocol was immunoSEQ multiplex PCR, while the TCRdb copy is restricted to in-frame clones and leaves out a portion. The table shows approximately 180,000 clones, with 90% to 95% occurring only once. The CDR3 has 12 residues. Germline assignment: CDR1 MNHNY and CDR2 SVGAGI (reference sequence). Trimming took off 7 bases at V and 3 bases at J, with 10 bases between the two ends. The specimen was peripheral blood, collected 28 days after the second dose of the MenACWY control vaccine. The V call is TRBV6-6, the J call TRBJ2-7, with D uncertain. The sequence was obtained from an adult who received the MenACWY meningococcal vaccine as a control. CDR3 in amino acids: CASTNFLYEQYF. The CDR3 DNA sequence: TGTGCCAGCACCAATTTTCTCTACGAGCAGTACTTC.